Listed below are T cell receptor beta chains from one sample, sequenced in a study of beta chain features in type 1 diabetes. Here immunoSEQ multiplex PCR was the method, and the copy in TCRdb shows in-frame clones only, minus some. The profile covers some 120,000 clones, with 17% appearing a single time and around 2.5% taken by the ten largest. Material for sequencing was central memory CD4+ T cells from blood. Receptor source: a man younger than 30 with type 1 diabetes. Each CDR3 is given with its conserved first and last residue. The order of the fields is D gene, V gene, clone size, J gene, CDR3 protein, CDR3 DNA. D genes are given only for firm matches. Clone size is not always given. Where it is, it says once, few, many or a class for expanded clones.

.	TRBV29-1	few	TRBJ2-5	CSVDRSTGETQYF	TGCAGCGTTGACCGATCAACGGGAGAGACCCAGTACTTC
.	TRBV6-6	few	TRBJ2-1	CASTKAGNEQFF	TGTGCCAGCACTAAAGCCGGCAATGAGCAGTTCTTC
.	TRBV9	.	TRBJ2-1	CASSVARTTYNEQFF	TGTGCCAGCAGCGTAGCCAGGACTACATACAATGAGCAGTTCTTC
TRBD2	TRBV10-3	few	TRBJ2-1	CATRGGNEQFF	TGTGCCACACGGGGAGGGAATGAGCAGTTCTTC
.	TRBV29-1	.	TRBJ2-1	CSVVRGGEPNEQFF	TGCAGCGTCGTACGTGGGGGCGAACCGAATGAGCAGTTCTTC
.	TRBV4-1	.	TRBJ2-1	CASSPPGDRQSNEQFF	TGCGCCAGCAGCCCCCCGGGGGACCGGCAGTCAAATGAGCAGTTCTTC
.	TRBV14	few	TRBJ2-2	CASSRGGERTNTGELFF	TGTGCCAGCAGCCGAGGCGGAGAGCGGACGAACACCGGGGAGCTGTTTTTT
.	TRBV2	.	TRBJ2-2	CASSEDAPTNTGELFF	TGTGCCAGCAGTGAGGACGCCCCCACGAACACCGGGGAGCTGTTTTTT
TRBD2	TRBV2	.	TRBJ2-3	CASREGLAPTDTQYF	TGTGCCAGCAGGGAGGGACTAGCTCCCACAGATACGCAGTATTTT
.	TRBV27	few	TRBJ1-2	CASSLEGRGYTF	TGTGCCAGCAGTTTAGAGGGAAGGGGCTACACCTTC
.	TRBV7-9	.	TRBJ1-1	CASSFPDGNTEAFF	TGTGCCAGCAGCTTTCCCGACGGGAACACTGAAGCTTTCTTT
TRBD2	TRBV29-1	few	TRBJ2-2	CSAQVLAGAEDTGELFF	TGCAGCGCCCAAGTACTAGCGGGAGCGGAAGACACCGGGGAGCTGTTTTTT
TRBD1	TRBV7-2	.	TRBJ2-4	CASSPDRGREYF	TGTGCCAGCAGCCCTGACAGGGGGCGTGAGTACTTC
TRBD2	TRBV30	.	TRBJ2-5	CAWGPGLAGPETQYF	TGTGCCTGGGGCCCCGGACTAGCGGGCCCGGAGACCCAGTACTTC
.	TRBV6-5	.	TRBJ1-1	CASSAGVMNTEAFF	TGTGCCAGCTCCGCGGGGGTTATGAACACTGAAGCTTTCTTT
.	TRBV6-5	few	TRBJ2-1	CASSWQVGSPQFF	TGTGCCAGCAGTTGGCAGGTTGGATCTCCGCAGTTCTTC
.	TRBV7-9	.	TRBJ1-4	CASSPGAGNEKLFF	TGTGCCAGCAGCCCAGGGGCGGGGAATGAAAAACTGTTTTTT
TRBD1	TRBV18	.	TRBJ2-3	CASSPGTGPDTQYF	TGTGCCAGCTCACCCGGGACAGGCCCAGATACGCAGTATTTT
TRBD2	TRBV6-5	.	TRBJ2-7	CASIPSGAGEQYF	TGTGCCAGCATACCTAGCGGGGCGGGGGAGCAGTACTTC
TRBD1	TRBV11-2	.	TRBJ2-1	CASSPRDRGLYNEQFF	TGTGCCAGCAGCCCAAGGGACAGGGGTTTATACAATGAGCAGTTCTTC
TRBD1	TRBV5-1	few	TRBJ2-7	CASSLGGTGEEYEQYF	TGCGCCAGCAGCCTAGGCGGGACAGGGGAAGAGTACGAGCAGTACTTC
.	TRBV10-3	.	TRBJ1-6	CAISEDSFNSPLHF	TGTGCCATCAGTGAAGACAGTTTTAATTCACCCCTCCACTTT
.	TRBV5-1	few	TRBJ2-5	CASSLDALPETQYF	TGCGCCAGCAGCTTGGACGCACTACCAGAGACCCAGTACTTC
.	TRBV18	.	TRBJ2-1	CASSPPSGGASYNEQFF	TGTGCCAGCTCACCTCCTTCCGGCGGGGCCTCCTACAATGAGCAGTTCTTC
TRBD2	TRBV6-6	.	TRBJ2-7	CASRTSGGNDEQYF	TGTGCCAGCAGAACATCCGGGGGGAATGACGAGCAGTACTTC
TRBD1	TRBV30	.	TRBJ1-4	CAWSEGQAGYEKLFF	TGTGCCTGGAGTGAAGGACAGGCGGGATATGAAAAACTGTTTTTT
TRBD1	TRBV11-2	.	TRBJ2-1	CASRKGALESYNEQFF	TGTGCCAGCAGAAAGGGGGCCCTTGAGAGCTACAATGAGCAGTTCTTC
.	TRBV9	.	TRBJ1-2	CASGTGIYGYTF	TGTGCCAGCGGAACAGGAATCTATGGCTACACCTTC
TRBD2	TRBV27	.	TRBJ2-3	CASSLSPQGGTQYF	TGTGCCAGCAGTTTATCCCCTCAGGGAGGGACGCAGTATTTT
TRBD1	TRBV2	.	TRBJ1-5	CASSVWDRNQPQHF	TGTGCCAGCAGTGTATGGGACAGGAATCAGCCCCAGCATTTT
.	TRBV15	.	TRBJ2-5	CATSRDKSARTQYF	TGTGCCACCAGCAGAGATAAATCCGCGAGGACCCAGTACTTC
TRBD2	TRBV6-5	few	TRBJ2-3	CASGDYSTDTQYF	TGTGCCAGCGGGGACTACAGCACAGATACGCAGTATTTT
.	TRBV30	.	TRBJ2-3	CAYQGKRSTDTQYF	TGTGCCTACCAGGGGAAGAGGAGCACAGATACGCAGTATTTT
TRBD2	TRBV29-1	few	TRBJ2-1	CSVEDLRTSGVNEQFF	TGCAGCGTTGAAGATCTAAGGACTAGCGGGGTAAATGAGCAGTTCTTC
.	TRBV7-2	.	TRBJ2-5	CASSFSETQYF	TGTGCCAGCAGCTTTTCCGAGACCCAGTACTTC
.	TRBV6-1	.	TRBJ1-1	CASISFEGSNTEAFF	TGTGCCAGCATCTCTTTCGAAGGGTCTAACACTGAAGCTTTCTTT
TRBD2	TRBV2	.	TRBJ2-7	CASTLSGSSYEQYF	TGTGCCAGCACTCTAAGCGGGAGCTCCTACGAGCAGTACTTC
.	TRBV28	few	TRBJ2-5	CASSLGRAQYF	TGTGCCAGCAGTTTAGGACGGGCCCAGTACTTC
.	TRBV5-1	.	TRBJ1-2	CASSPSDRRYGYTF	TGCGCCAGCAGCCCATCCGACAGACGCTATGGCTACACCTTC
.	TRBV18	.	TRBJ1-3	CASSPVEASSGNTIYF	TGTGCCAGCTCCCCCGTGGAGGCGAGCTCTGGAAACACCATATATTTT
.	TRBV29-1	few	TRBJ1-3	CSVPAGGGTGNTIYF	TGCAGCGTCCCAGCGGGAGGGGGGACTGGAAACACCATATATTTT
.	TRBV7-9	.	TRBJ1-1	CASSTLGTMNTEAFF	TGTGCCAGCAGCACCCTAGGGACGATGAACACTGAAGCTTTCTTT
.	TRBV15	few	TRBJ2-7	CATTQDGKYEQYF	TGTGCCACCACCCAGGACGGAAAATACGAGCAGTACTTC
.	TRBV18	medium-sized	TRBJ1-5	CASSLPNQPQHF	TGTGCCAGCTCACTACCCAATCAGCCCCAGCATTTT
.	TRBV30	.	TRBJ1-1	CAWSRGLNTEAFF	TGTGCCTGGAGTAGGGGACTGAACACTGAAGCTTTCTTT
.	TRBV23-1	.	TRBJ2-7	CASRGWILQGRKSYEQYF	TGCGCCAGCAGGGGATGGATCCTACAGGGGAGGAAATCCTACGAGCAGTACTTC
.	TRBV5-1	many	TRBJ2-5	CASSLQETQYF	TGCGCCAGCAGCTTACAAGAGACCCAGTACTTC
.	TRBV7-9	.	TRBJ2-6	CASSLWTGANVLTF	TGTGCCAGCAGCTTATGGACAGGGGCCAACGTCCTGACTTTC
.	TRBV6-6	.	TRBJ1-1	CASSSGWGALEAFF	TGTGCCAGCTCCTCAGGCTGGGGAGCCCTTGAAGCTTTCTTT
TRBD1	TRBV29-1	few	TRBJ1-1	CSVLQGLDTEAFF	TGCAGCGTCCTACAGGGGCTGGACACTGAAGCTTTCTTT
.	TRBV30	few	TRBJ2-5	CAWSIRVRETQYF	TGTGCCTGGAGTATACGGGTCCGAGAGACCCAGTACTTC
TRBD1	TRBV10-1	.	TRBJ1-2	CASSEQGTYGYTF	TGCGCCAGCAGTGAACAGGGGACCTATGGCTACACCTTC
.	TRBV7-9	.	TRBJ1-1	CASSLAQYTEAFF	TGTGCCAGCAGCTTAGCCCAGTACACTGAAGCTTTCTTT